These 17 T cell receptor beta chains came from one sample sequenced in a study of blood T cell repertoires in COVID-19 (dated by TCRdb to about 2020). Library preparation employed the immunoSEQ multiplex PCR assay. TCRdb limited this immuneACCESS table to in-frame rearrangements with V and J called. A share of clones is missing; checked studies link under half to unresolved V genes, and the rest is unexplained. For this sample there are under 150,000 clones; 76% appear just once. About 4% of the sample belongs to the ten largest clones. The sample comprised peripheral blood. These receptors all come from a man aged 60-69 years with acute or convalescent COVID-19.

The rearrangement joins TRBV6-5 to TRBJ2-5; 9 bases are a match to TRBD1. The CDR3 is 14 amino acids. The J segment lost 5 bases and the V segment lost 3 bases, leaving 4 bases of the junction unmatched. Germline V lookup: CDR1 MNHEY, CDR2 SVGAGI. Written as DNA, the CDR3 is TGTGCCAGCAGTTATGACAGGGGGGGGGAGACCCAGTACTTC. This sequence encodes CASSYDRGGETQYF.

The CDR3 sequence is CASSIPQSATNEKLFF. The CDR3 nucleotides are TGTGCCAGTAGTATCCCCCAGTCCGCAACTAATGAAAAACTGTTTTTT. The chain joins TRBV19 to TRBJ1-4; D gene uncertain. The CDR3 runs 16 residues. CDR1 is LNHDA and CDR2 is SQIVND in the germline V gene (reference sequence). The germline V and J ends were trimmed by 3 bases and 0 bases, with 11 bases remaining between them.

The chain links TRBV6-4 to TRBJ2-1, with 8 bases aligning to TRBD2. V lost 5 bases and J lost 8; bases outside the gene matches: 14. There are 16 residues in the CDR3. The germline gives CDR1 MRHNA, CDR2 SNTAGT. CDR3 protein: CASSLWREALDDEQFF. The CDR3 nucleotides are TGTGCCAGCAGTCTGTGGCGGGAGGCCTTGGACGATGAGCAGTTCTTC.

The chain is built from TRBV6-5 and TRBJ2-6; D gene uncertain. This CDR3 is built from 15 residues. Germline V CDR1 and CDR2: MNHEY, SVGAGI. Trimming pared 3 bases from V and 4 bases from J, leaving 10 bases between. The CDR3 DNA reads TGTGCCAGCAGTTATCTTCCACTCGGGGCCAACGTCCTGACTTTC. Protein sequence: CASSYLPLGANVLTF.

The chain has TRBV10-3 and TRBJ2-7, with TRBD1 matching 7 bases. This CDR3 spans 14 amino acids. With V trimmed by 0 bases and J by 7 bases, 6 bases remained unmatched. Germline values: CDR1 ENHRY, CDR2 SYGVKD. The CDR3 nucleotides read TGTGCCATCAGTGAGTCTCGGGGACAGACTGAGCAGTACTTC. It encodes CAISESRGQTEQYF.

The chain recombines TRBV28 with TRBJ1-2; D is possibly TRBD1 (6 bases). V lost 10 bases and J 7 bases, leaving 13 bases between the germline ends. The CDR3 spans 11 residues. Germline V lookup: CDR1 MDHEN, CDR2 SYDVKM. CDR3 region: CATLQGSGYTF. DNA for the CDR3: TGTGCCACCTTACAGGGTTCTGGCTACACCTTC.

J is TRBJ2-7 and V is TRBV2, with 7 bases aligning to TRBD2. This CDR3 contains 15 residues. V gave up 6 bases and J gave up 0 bases; unmatched junction bases: 8. Germline CDR1 reads SNHLY; CDR2 reads FYNNEI. CDR3 in amino acids: CASSELAAGSYEQYF. In DNA form, the CDR3 reads TGTGCCAGCAGCGAGCTAGCGGCTGGCTCCTACGAGCAGTACTTC.

The gene calls are TRBV5-4 and TRBJ2-1; 10 bases match TRBD2. Germline loops: CDR1 SGHNT, CDR2 YYREEE (reference sequence). The J segment lost 4 bases and the V segment lost 0 bases, leaving 1 base of the junction unmatched. The CDR3 is made up of 15 amino acids. CDR3 loop: CASSLGSGRYNEQFF. CDR3 sequence (DNA): TGTGCCAGCAGCTTGGGTAGCGGGAGGTACAATGAGCAGTTCTTC.

V usage is TRBV3-1 (or the pseudogene TRBV3-2) and J usage is TRBJ1-4, with 9 positions matching TRBD1. Unmatched junction bases numbered 10, after V lost 4 bases and J lost 7 bases. Germline V gene sequence: CDR1 LGHDT, CDR2 YNNKEL (reference sequence). The CDR3 spans 16 residues. The CDR3 here is CASSPLPGTGPEKLFF. The DNA for the CDR3 is TGTGCCAGCAGCCCTCTTCCCGGGACAGGGCCTGAAAAACTGTTTTTT.

The chain has TRBV5-1 and TRBJ2-5; 7 nucleotides match TRBD1. Unmatched junction bases numbered 10, after V lost 4 bases and J lost 4 bases. The CDR3 is 15 amino acids. The germline V gene encodes CDR1 SGHRS and CDR2 YFSETQ. CDR3 sequence: CASSGIQGFGETQYF. In DNA form, the CDR3 reads TGCGCCAGCAGCGGAATACAGGGGTTCGGAGAGACCCAGTACTTC.

The gene calls are TRBV25-1 and TRBJ2-1, with 7 bases that match TRBD2. The V gene end was trimmed by 8 bases and the J gene end by 3 bases; junction bases not matched to a gene: 10. This CDR3 is 15 amino acids long. CDR1 and CDR2 from the germline V gene are MGHDK and SYGVNS. CDR3: CASAPSGTVYNEQFF. CDR3 coding DNA: TGTGCCAGCGCCCCGAGCGGGACGGTCTACAATGAGCAGTTCTTC.

This clone has more than one count but fewer than ten. The chain combines TRBV28 with TRBJ1-1; weak D call: TRBD1 (5 bases). Germline CDR1 and CDR2: MDHEN and SYDVKM. Trimming removed 3 bases at V and 0 bases at J, with 17 bases between. This CDR3 is built from 17 residues. The chain's CDR3 is CASSFETVSYMNTEAFF. In nucleotides, the CDR3 is TGTGCCAGCAGTTTTGAGACAGTCAGTTACATGAACACTGAAGCTTTCTTT.

The chain employs TRBV6-5 and TRBJ1-2; no reliable D call. Per germline, CDR1 MNHEY and CDR2 SVGAGI. V gave up 6 bases and J gave up 5 bases, with 16 bases separating them. The CDR3 is 14 amino acids. The CDR3 nucleotides are TGTGCCAGCAGATCTGCATTGGGGAGTTATGGCTACACCTTC. Translated, it gives CASRSALGSYGYTF.

The V call is TRBV9, the J call TRBJ2-1; 7 bases are a match to TRBD1. V gave up 0 bases and J gave up 4 bases; unmatched junction bases: 4. CDR3 size: 15 residues. Germline-derived CDR1 and CDR2 are SGDLS and YYNGEE. The CDR3 DNA follows: TGTGCCAGCAGCGTAGATGGGACAGAGTACAATGAGCAGTTCTTC. Translation: CASSVDGTEYNEQFF.

The chain couples TRBV2 to TRBJ1-4, with TRBD1 identical over 9 bases. V shed 6 bases and J 6 bases; nucleotides not matched to a gene: 5. This CDR3 has 14 residues. Germline V gene lookup returns CDR1 SNHLY and CDR2 FYNNEI. CDR3 sequence (DNA): TGTGCCAGCAGGCTCACAGGGGGCCATGAAAAACTGTTTTTT. This codes for CASRLTGGHEKLFF. Variable domain in full (rest from reference TRBV2 and TRBJ1-4): EPEVTQTPSHQVTQMGQEVILRCVPISNHLYFYWYRQILGQKVEFLVSFYNNEISEKSEIFDDQFSVERPDGSNFTLKIRSTKLEDSAMYFCASRLTGGHEKLFFGSGTQLSVL.

The chain is built from TRBV13 and TRBJ2-5; maybe TRBD2 (6 bases). Between the trimmed V and J ends, which lost 3 bases and 4 bases, there was a span of 9 bases. The CDR3 loop spans 13 amino acids. Germline assignment: CDR1 PRHDT and CDR2 FYEKMQ (reference sequence). CDR3 DNA sequence: TGTGCCAGCAGCTTGGGGGGAGGAGAGACCCAGTACTTC. Its translation: CASSLGGGETQYF.

The chain uses TRBV7-9 and TRBJ2-3, with D possibly TRBD2 on 5 matching bases. The CDR3 has 13 amino acids. With 5 bases removed from V and 5 bases from J, the gap between germline ends came to 11 bases. Germline CDR1 is SEHNR and CDR2 is FQNEAQ (reference sequence). For the CDR3, the DNA is TGTGCCAGCAGCCAAACGGGGAAAGATACGCAGTATTTT. This translates into CASSQTGKDTQYF.